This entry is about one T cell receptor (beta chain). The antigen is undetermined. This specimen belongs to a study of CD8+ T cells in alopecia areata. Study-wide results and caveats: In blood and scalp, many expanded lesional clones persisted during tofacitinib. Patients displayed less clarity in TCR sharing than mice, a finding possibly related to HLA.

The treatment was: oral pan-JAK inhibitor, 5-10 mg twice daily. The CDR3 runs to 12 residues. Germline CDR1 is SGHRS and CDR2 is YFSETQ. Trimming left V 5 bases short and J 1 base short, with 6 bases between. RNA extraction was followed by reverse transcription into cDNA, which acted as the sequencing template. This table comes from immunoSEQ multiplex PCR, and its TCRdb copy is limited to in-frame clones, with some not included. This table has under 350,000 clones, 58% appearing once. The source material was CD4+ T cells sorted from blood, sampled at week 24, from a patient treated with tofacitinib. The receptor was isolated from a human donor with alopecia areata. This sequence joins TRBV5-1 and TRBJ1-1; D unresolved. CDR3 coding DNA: TGCGCCAGCAGGGACCCGAACACTGAAGCTTTCTTT. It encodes CASRDPNTEAFF.